Listed below are T cell receptor beta chains from one sample, sequenced in a study of post-analysis software for immune sequencing data. TCRdb redid the calling of the PCR reads with MiXCR, one entry per CDR3 protein. The sample lists 800,000 to 950,000 distinct CDR3 sequences, roughly 58% occurring once. Input material: blood. Every receptor here comes from a girl aged 10 to 17 with multiple sclerosis. Both conserved end residues are part of each CDR3. D genes are given only for firm matches. Clone size is shown for a subset of rows, as once, few, many or a class of expanded clone.

v_gene	abundance	j_gene	d_gene	CDR3nt	CDR3aa
TRBV5-5	-	TRBJ2-7	-	TGTACCAGCAGCTATCAAGGGATTTACGAGCAGTACTTC	CTSSYQGIYEQYF
TRBV7-2	-	TRBJ1-5	-	TGTGCCAGCAGCTTAAGAGGGCCCACTTTGTCGGGTCAGCCCCAGCATTTT	CASSLRGPTLSGQPQHF
TRBV4-1	-	TRBJ2-5	-	TGCGCCAGCAGCCAAGATTCTGGGCCCGAGACCCAGTACTTC	CASSQDSGPETQYF
TRBV20-1	-	TRBJ2-2	-	TGCAGTGCTAGAGATGTGAGGACCGGGGAGCTGTTTTTT	CSARDVRTGELFF
TRBV9	-	TRBJ1-2	-	TGTGCCAGCAGCGTACTTTCAATGGGCTATGGCTACACCTTC	CASSVLSMGYGYTF
TRBV29-1	-	TRBJ2-3	-	TGCAGCGTTGATGCTTTTGGGACTGCTAGCACAGATACGCAGTATTTT	CSVDAFGTASTDTQYF
TRBV29-1	-	TRBJ2-3	TRBD2	TGCAGCGTCGACCGGACTAGCGGGGTCACAGGTACGCAGTATTTT	CSVDRTSGVTGTQYF
TRBV7-2	-	TRBJ2-7	-	TGTGCCAGCAGCTCCGGGACAACCTCCTACGAGCAGTACTTC	CASSSGTTSYEQYF
TRBV5-1	once	TRBJ2-1	-	TGCGCCAGCAACCCCGTGGGACAAGGGGGGCTGCATTACAATGAGCAGTTCTTC	CASNPVGQGGLHYNEQFF
TRBV20-1	-	TRBJ2-5	TRBD2	TGCAGTGCTCGGACTAGCGGGGGGGCCTCAGAGACCCAGTACTTC	CSARTSGGASETQYF